These 30 T cell receptor beta chains came from one sample sequenced in a study of T cells in Graves' hyperthyroidism and ophthalmopathy. RNA transcripts gave rise to amplified TCR beta CDR3 regions. Using the HTBI primer set, a first-round RT-PCR was run on the TCR CDR3. TCRdb used MiXCR to reprocess the multiplex PCR reads, holding one entry per CDR3 protein. The table lists more than 500,000 distinct CDR3 sequences, around 13% of them singletons, with more than 11% in the top ten. The sample comprised blood. These receptor sequences come from a woman between 40 and 55 years old with Graves' hyperthyroidism.

The gene calls are TRBV5-4 and TRBJ2-5; possible D gene TRBD1, 6 bases. Germline-derived CDR1 and CDR2 are SGHNT and YYREEE (reference sequence). V lost 2 bases, J lost 5 bases, and 13 bases lay in between. CDR3 length: 14 amino acids. The CDR3 here is CASSFTGSWETQYF. In DNA, the CDR3 is TGTGCCAGCAGCTTTACAGGGTCCTGGGAGACCCAGTACTTC.

This clonotype was recorded at least ten times. The V and J genes are TRBV30 and TRBJ1-1; no clear D gene. The V gene's germline CDR1 is GTSNPN and CDR2 SVGIG (reference sequence). This CDR3 region has 14 residues. V lost 1 base and J lost 5, with 14 bases in between. CDR3 DNA: TGTGCCTGGAGTGGTCTTCGAGGAGTTACTGAAGCTTTCTTT. Residues: CAWSGLRGVTEAFF.

This clonotype was detected ten times or more. The chain recombines TRBV7-9 with TRBJ2-7; perhaps TRBD1 as D (6 bases). This CDR3 comprises 14 residues. The germline gives CDR1 SEHNR, CDR2 FQNEAQ (reference sequence). The V end lost 4 bases, the J end lost 7 bases, and 17 bases lay between the germline ends. The CDR3 DNA follows: TGTGCCAGCAGCTCGATGGGACACCGTACGGAGCAGTACTTC. This translates into CASSSMGHRTEQYF.

Comment on this clonotype: A much larger clone differs from this one at a single base, so this may be a read error. The CDR3 loop is CASSQTRNTGELLF. The DNA for the CDR3 is TGTGCCAGCAGCCAAACGAGGAACACCGGGGAGCTGCTTTTT. This chain links TRBV3-1 with TRBJ2-2; tentatively, D is TRBD2 (5 bases). The V gene's germline CDR1 is LGHDT and CDR2 YNNKEL (reference sequence). The CDR3 runs 14 residues.

The chain joins TRBV13 to TRBJ2-1; 9 bases line up with TRBD2. The V gene's germline CDR1 is PRHDT and CDR2 FYEKMQ (reference sequence). With 5 bases clipped from V and 5 bases from J, the junction kept 7 bases outside the gene matches. The CDR3 length is 15 residues. CDR3: CASSDASGNNNEQFF. The CDR3 DNA sequence: TGTGCCAGCAGCGACGCTAGCGGGAACAACAATGAGCAGTTCTTC.

This clonotype has at least ten counts. The rearrangement links TRBV7-2 to TRBJ2-1; 10 positions agree with TRBD2. The CDR3 runs 16 residues. Per germline, CDR1 SGHTA and CDR2 FQGNSA. With 6 bases clipped from V and 4 bases from J, the junction kept 9 bases outside the gene matches. This CDR3 reads CASSSQLAGGYNEQFF. As DNA, the CDR3 is TGTGCCAGCAGTTCCCAATTAGCGGGAGGATACAATGAGCAGTTCTTC.

This clonotype was detected only a few times. The chain links TRBV12-3 or TRBV12-4 to TRBJ1-3; D is perhaps TRBD1 (6 bases). The CDR3 spans 15 residues. V was clipped by 10 bases and J by 2 bases, with 18 bases between them. The CDR3 loop reads CATETGGQAGNTIYF. The CDR3 DNA follows: TGTGCCACCGAGACGGGGGGGCAAGCTGGAAACACCATATATTTT.

This CDR3 reads CASGLVAPLIRGYTF. The CDR3 nucleotides read TGTGCTAGTGGTTTGGTAGCCCCTTTAATCCGGGGCTACACCTTC. V usage is TRBV12-5 and J usage is TRBJ1-2; no clear D. V lost 0 bases to trimming and J lost 8 bases, with 16 bases between them. The CDR3 has 15 residues. Germline V gene lookup returns CDR1 LGHNT and CDR2 FRNRAP.

In this sample, this clonotype turned up many times. The V call is TRBV6-1, the J call TRBJ2-7; 8 bases line up with TRBD1. Trimming at V came to 7 bases and at J to 5 bases, leaving 10 bases not matched to a gene. The CDR3 has 14 amino acids. CDR1 and CDR2 from the germline V gene are MNHNS and SASEGT. The CDR3 here is CASTLNQGANEQYF. As DNA, the CDR3 is TGTGCCAGCACCCTAAACCAGGGGGCGAACGAGCAGTACTTC.

Points on this clonotype: This may be a read error, as it is one base from a much larger clone. This chain uses TRBV3-1 with TRBJ2-5; no clear D gene. The CDR3 covers 13 residues. The germline V gene encodes CDR1 LGHDT and CDR2 YNNKEL (reference sequence). The CDR3 DNA reads TGTGCCAACAGCCAAGAAGGCCAAGAGACCCAGTACTTC. Its translation is CANSQEGQETQYF.

This clonotype was seen more than once but under ten times. The chain is built from TRBV9 and TRBJ2-1, with 12 positions matching TRBD2. The V and J ends lost 4 bases and 12 bases, in that order; junction bases with no gene match: 8. Germline values: CDR1 SGDLS, CDR2 YYNGEE. CDR3 length: 14 amino acids. The CDR3 sequence: CASSYLAGGPPQFF. CDR3 in DNA: TGTGCCAGCAGCTATCTAGCGGGAGGGCCACCGCAGTTCTTC.

In its sample, this clonotype was seen many times. The J gene is TRBJ1-6, the V gene TRBV2; D might be TRBD1 (6 bases). Germline loops: CDR1 SNHLY, CDR2 FYNNEI. The CDR3 covers 14 residues. V was trimmed by 4 bases and J by 6 bases, leaving 10 bases between them. The CDR3 loop reads CASSVDSPNSPLHF. CDR3 in DNA: TGTGCCAGCAGTGTGGACAGCCCTAATTCACCCCTCCACTTT.

This CDR3 reads CASSLVIGQSLLGQTSGNTIYF. DNA of the CDR3: TGTGCCAGCAGCTTAGTGATAGGACAGAGTTTGTTGGGGCAGACCTCTGGAAACACCATATATTTT. The rearrangement joins TRBV7-6 to TRBJ1-3; D might be TRBD1 (6 bases). The germline gives CDR1 SGHVS, CDR2 FNYEAQ. The V end was cut by 1 base, the J end by 0 bases, with 28 bases between. The CDR3 runs to 22 residues.

This clonotype was found many times. The rearrangement joins TRBV28 to TRBJ2-7; unclear D gene. The CDR3 has 13 amino acids. Germline values: CDR1 MDHEN, CDR2 SYDVKM. Trimming took 3 bases from V and 3 from J, leaving 9 bases between them. As DNA, the CDR3 is TGTGCCAGCAGTTTGATAGTTGGCTACGAGCAGTACTTC. This translates into CASSLIVGYEQYF.

A note on this clonotype: A clone one base away is much larger, so this may be a read error. J is TRBJ2-7 and V is TRBV15; TRBD1 aligns across 9 bases. This CDR3 region has 15 residues. Germline CDR1 is LNHNV and CDR2 is YYDKDF (reference sequence). The CDR3 is CATSGPGQGSCEQYF. CDR3 DNA sequence: TGTGCCACCAGCGGCCCGGGACAGGGTTCCTGCGAGCAGTACTTC.

The V call is TRBV27, the J call TRBJ1-5; D not certain. V shed 11 bases and J shed 2 bases, with 13 bases lying between them. Germline loops: CDR1 MNHEY, CDR2 SMNVEV (reference sequence). This CDR3 has 13 residues. The CDR3 loop reads CASGPNGNQPQHF. CDR3 DNA: TGTGCCTCCGGGCCGAATGGCAATCAGCCCCAGCATTTT.

This clonotype was seen repeatedly, ten times or more. The V gene is TRBV27, the J gene TRBJ1-1, with D maybe TRBD1 (6 bases). The CDR3 runs 16 residues. Trimming cost V 5 bases and J 0 bases, with 16 bases left between them. Germline V gene lookup returns CDR1 MNHEY and CDR2 SMNVEV (reference sequence). CDR3 in amino acids: CASSTDFGDMNTEAFF. CDR3 DNA sequence: TGTGCCAGCAGTACTGATTTCGGGGACATGAACACTGAAGCTTTCTTT.

The chain recombines TRBV12-3 or TRBV12-4 with TRBJ2-5, with a tentative D call TRBD2 (5 bases). V lost 5 bases and J lost 2, with 15 bases in between. CDR3 length: 15 residues. The DNA for the CDR3 is TGTGCCAGCAGTCATTGGAGGAGCGGACAAGAGACCCAGTACTTC. The encoded protein is CASSHWRSGQETQYF.

The rearrangement joins TRBV6-2 or TRBV6-3 to TRBJ1-2, with D perhaps TRBD1 (5 bases). CDR3 length equals 13 residues. Germline loops: CDR1 MNHEY, CDR2 SVGEGT. Trimming took 7 bases from V and 5 from J, leaving 14 bases between them. This CDR3 is CASIGTELYGYTF. The CDR3 nucleotides read TGTGCCAGCATCGGGACGGAACTATATGGCTACACCTTC.

The sample holds many counts of this clonotype. The J gene is TRBJ2-1, the V gene TRBV20-1; the D call may be TRBD1 or TRBD2 (6 bases each). Trimming left V 0 bases short and J 6 bases short, with 12 bases between. The CDR3 loop spans 14 amino acids. Germline lookup yields CDR1 DFQATT and CDR2 SNEGSKA (reference sequence). The CDR3 nucleotides read TGCAGTGCTAGAGATTCCCGGGGGCCCAATGAGCAGTTCTTC. Amino acid sequence: CSARDSRGPNEQFF.

Ten or more counts support this clonotype. The genes are TRBV12-3 or TRBV12-4 and TRBJ1-2; tentatively, D is TRBD1 (5 bases). Trimming removed 6 bases from V and 8 bases from J, with 19 bases in between. The CDR3 consists of 14 residues. CDR3 coding DNA: TGTGCCAGCAGGTCAACAGGAGACCCCTGGGGCTACACCTTC. This gives the protein CASRSTGDPWGYTF.

This chain joins TRBV4-1 and TRBJ2-2, with D hard to call. The V and J ends lost 1 base and 4 bases respectively, with 16 bases between them. The V gene's germline CDR1 is MGHRA and CDR2 YSYEKL. The CDR3 runs to 17 residues. CDR3 sequence reads: CASSQVSLLGGTGELFF. Written as DNA, the CDR3 is TGCGCCAGCAGCCAAGTGTCGCTGCTAGGTGGCACCGGGGAGCTGTTTTTT.

The chain has TRBV30 and TRBJ2-4; a possible D gene is TRBD2 (6 bases). Trimming removed 0 bases from V and 0 bases from J, with 24 bases in between. Germline-derived CDR1 and CDR2 are GTSNPN and SVGIG (reference sequence). The CDR3 runs 20 residues. CDR3 protein: CAWSVQYGLAAPLAKNIQYF. The CDR3 DNA follows: TGTGCCTGGAGTGTACAATACGGTTTAGCGGCCCCACTAGCCAAAAACATTCAGTACTTC.

The sample holds many counts of this clonotype. The chain has TRBV19 and TRBJ2-7, with 8 bases aligning to TRBD1. In germline, CDR1 is LNHDA, CDR2 SQIVND (reference sequence). The CDR3 covers 14 residues. Trimming cost V 6 bases and J 3 bases; bases outside gene matches: 7. CDR3 loop: CASSLTGAVYEQYF. CDR3 DNA: TGTGCCAGTAGCCTGACAGGGGCGGTCTACGAGCAGTACTTC.

The chain combines TRBV6-1 with TRBJ2-7; 9 positions agree with TRBD2. The CDR3 totals 19 residues. V lost 5 bases, J lost 3 bases, and 20 bases stayed unmatched. CDR1 is MNHNS, CDR2 SASEGT, per germline. The CDR3 coding sequence is TGTGCCAGCAGTAAAACTCGGACTAGCGAGAGAAAGAGTTTCTACGAGCAGTACTTC. It codes for CASSKTRTSERKSFYEQYF.

The table lists this clonotype with many counts. The chain couples TRBV6-1 to TRBJ2-3; 9 bases fit TRBD2. Germline V gene sequence: CDR1 MNHNS, CDR2 SASEGT. The V and J ends lost 3 bases and 4 bases, in that order; junction bases with no gene match: 11. The CDR3 is 17 amino acids. The CDR3 DNA follows: TGTGCCAGCAGTGATGGAAGGGGCGGGAGGGCCTCAGATACGCAGTATTTT. As protein: CASSDGRGGRASDTQYF.

Worth noting for this clonotype: A much bigger clone sits one base away, suggesting this may be a read error. This chain uses TRBV28 with TRBJ2-1; 9 bases are a match to TRBD2. The CDR3 covers 14 residues. Germline CDR1 reads MDHEN; CDR2 reads SYDVKM. The CDR3 loop reads CATNPTSGYNEQLF. CDR3 in DNA: TGTGCCACCAACCCGACTAGCGGCTACAATGAGCAGCTCTTC.

This clonotype appeared many times. J is TRBJ1-2 and V is TRBV11-3, with a tentative D call TRBD1 (6 bases). CDR1 is SGHNT, CDR2 YENEEA, per germline. The CDR3 covers 15 residues. V lost 5 bases to trimming and J lost 3 bases, with 16 bases between them. CDR3 amino acids: CASSARDKGYYGYTF. In nucleotides, the CDR3 is TGTGCCAGCAGCGCCCGGGACAAAGGGTACTATGGCTACACCTTC.

The chain is built from TRBV7-2 and TRBJ1-2, with D unresolved. The ends were cut back, 4 bases at V and 2 bases at J, with 17 bases in the middle. CDR1 is SGHTA, CDR2 FQGNSA, per germline. This CDR3 has 16 residues. The CDR3 loop reads CASSSDIFKSNYGYTF. The CDR3 nucleotides are TGTGCCAGCAGCTCCGATATATTCAAGTCCAACTATGGCTACACCTTC.

The genes are TRBV9 and TRBJ2-6; D is undetermined. Trimming removed 3 bases at V and 2 bases at J, with 6 bases between. Germline CDR1 SGDLS, CDR2 YYNGEE. This CDR3 has 14 amino acids. CDR3 nucleotide sequence: TGTGCCAGCAGCGGGGTGGCTGGGGCCAACGTCCTGACTTTC. This gives the protein CASSGVAGANVLTF.